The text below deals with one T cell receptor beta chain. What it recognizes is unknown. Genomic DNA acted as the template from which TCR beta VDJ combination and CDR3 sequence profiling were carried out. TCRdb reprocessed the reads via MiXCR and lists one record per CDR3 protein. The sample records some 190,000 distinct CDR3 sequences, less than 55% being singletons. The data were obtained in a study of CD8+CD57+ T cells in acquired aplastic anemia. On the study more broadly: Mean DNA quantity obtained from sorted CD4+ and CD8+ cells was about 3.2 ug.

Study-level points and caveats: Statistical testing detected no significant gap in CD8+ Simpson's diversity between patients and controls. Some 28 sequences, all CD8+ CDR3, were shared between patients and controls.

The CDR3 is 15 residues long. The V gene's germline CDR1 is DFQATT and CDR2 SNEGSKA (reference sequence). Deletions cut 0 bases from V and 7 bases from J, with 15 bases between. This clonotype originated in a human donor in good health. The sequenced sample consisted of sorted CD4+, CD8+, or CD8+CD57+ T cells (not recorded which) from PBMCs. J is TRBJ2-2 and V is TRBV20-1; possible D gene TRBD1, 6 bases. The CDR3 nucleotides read TGCAGTGCTAGAGATCTGTGGGGGCAGGTCGGGGAGCTGTTTTTT. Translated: CSARDLWGQVGELFF.